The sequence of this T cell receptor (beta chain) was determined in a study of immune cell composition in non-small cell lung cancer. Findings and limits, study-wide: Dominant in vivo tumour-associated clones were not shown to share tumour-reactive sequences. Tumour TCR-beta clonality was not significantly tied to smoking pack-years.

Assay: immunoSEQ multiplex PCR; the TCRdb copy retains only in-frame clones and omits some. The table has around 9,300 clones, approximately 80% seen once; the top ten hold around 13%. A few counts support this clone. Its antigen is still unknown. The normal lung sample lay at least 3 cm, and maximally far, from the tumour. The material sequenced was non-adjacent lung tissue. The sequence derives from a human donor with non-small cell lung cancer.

The CDR3 DNA reads as TGTGCCGGGAGGAGTTTAGGCCGGGCTGAAGCTTTCTTT. This codes for CAGRSLGRAEAFF. The chain has TRBV2 and TRBJ1-1; D is unclear. Between the trimmed V and J ends, which lost 11 bases and 6 bases, there was a span of 19 bases. Germline CDR1 and CDR2: SNHLY and FYNNEI. The CDR3 loop spans 13 amino acids. The complete variable domain, with remaining parts taken from reference TRBV2 and TRBJ1-1, reads EPEVTQTPSHQVTQMGQEVILRCVPISNHLYFYWYRQILGQKVEFLVSFYNNEISEKSEIFDDQFSVERPDGSNFTLKIRSTKLEDSAMYFCAGRSLGRAEAFFGQGTRLTVV.